The 31 T cell receptor beta chains reported below all come from one sample, sequenced in a study of blood T cell repertoires in COVID-19. Using immunoSEQ multiplex PCR, the repertoire was profiled, and TCRdb retains in-frame clones only, with some absent. The sample lists about 230,000 clones; nearly 90% were seen once. Sample: PBMCs or T cells enriched from blood (not recorded which). All receptors derive from a man aged 30 to 45 who had recovered from COVID-19.

The chain recombines TRBV7-2 with TRBJ2-7; D gene ambiguous. The CDR3 is 11 residues long. The germline V and J ends were trimmed by 5 bases and 4 bases, with 6 bases remaining between them. CDR1 and CDR2 (germline): SGHTA, FQGNSA. CDR3 coding DNA: TGTGCCAGCAGCCTGAGGTACGAGCAGTACTTC. It specifies CASSLRYEQYF.

This chain joins TRBV12-3 or TRBV12-4 and TRBJ1-2; unclear D gene. The CDR3 runs to 12 residues. V lost 3 bases and J 7 bases, leaving 9 bases between the germline ends. The CDR3 sequence is CASSFRWAGYTF. DNA of the CDR3: TGTGCCAGCAGTTTTAGATGGGCTGGCTACACCTTC.

The CDR3 DNA is TGTGCCCACACTTGGGGGGGGTACCAAGAGACCCAGTACTTC. As protein: CAHTWGGYQETQYF. The J gene is TRBJ2-5, the V gene TRBV30; 7 nucleotides agree with TRBD2. The J segment lost 0 bases and the V segment lost 8 bases, leaving 9 bases of the junction unmatched. Germline CDR1 is GTSNPN and CDR2 is SVGIG (reference sequence). The length of the CDR3 is 14 residues.

This clone occurred once. This CDR3 is CASSAGVKRNTIYF. CDR3 nucleotide sequence: TGTGCCAGCAGCGCAGGCGTGAAACGGAACACCATATATTTT. The chain links TRBV9 to TRBJ1-3; D gene unclear. V dropped 3 bases and J dropped 7 bases, with 14 bases sitting between them. The CDR3 loop spans 14 amino acids. Germline V gene sequence: CDR1 SGDLS, CDR2 YYNGEE. Drawing the rest from reference TRBV9 and TRBJ1-3, the complete variable domain is DSGVTQTPKHLITATGQRVTLRCSPRSGDLSVYWYQQSLDQGLQFLIQYYNGEERAKGNILERFSAQQFPDLHSELNLSSLELGDSALYFCASSAGVKRNTIYFGEGSWLTVV.

The chain is built from TRBV4-2 and TRBJ2-2; 10 bases map to TRBD2. The CDR3 spans 18 residues. Germline CDR1 and CDR2: LGHNA and YNFKEQ. V was clipped by 0 bases and J by 7 bases; unmatched bases: 11. CDR3 in DNA: TGTGCCAGCAGCCAAGAAATAGCGGGGGGCCCAAGGGTCGGGGAGCTGTTTTTT. Translation: CASSQEIAGGPRVGELFF.

The chain links TRBV10-3 to TRBJ1-1; TRBD1 agrees at 10 bases. Germline V gene lookup returns CDR1 ENHRY and CDR2 SYGVKD. This CDR3 comprises 13 residues. V was pared by 6 bases and J by 4 bases, with 2 bases of the junction left unmatched. CDR3: CAIRRTGGTEAFF. In DNA form, the CDR3 reads TGTGCCATCAGGAGGACAGGGGGCACTGAAGCTTTCTTT.

The gene calls are TRBV5-1 and TRBJ2-1; TRBD2 agrees at 9 bases. V lost 0 bases, J lost 9 bases, and 13 bases stayed unmatched. The germline CDR1 and CDR2 sequences are SGHRS and YFSETQ. The CDR3 is 17 amino acids. CDR3 loop: CASSLAYASGNQGEQFF. The CDR3 nucleotides read TGCGCCAGCAGCTTGGCCTATGCTAGCGGGAATCAGGGTGAGCAGTTCTTC.

CDR3 bases: TGTGCCAGCAGCCCTGGGAGCGGGGGGGCTAATGAGCAGTTCTTC. It codes for CASSPGSGGANEQFF. This rearrangement joins TRBV3-1 (or the pseudogene TRBV3-2) to TRBJ2-1; TRBD2 matches 10 bases. V dropped 4 bases and J dropped 7; count of bases not matched to a gene: 7. There are 15 residues in the CDR3. The germline V gene has CDR1 LGHDT and CDR2 YNNKEL (reference sequence).

The V call is TRBV6-5, the J call TRBJ1-4, with 9 bases aligning to TRBD1. This CDR3 contains 14 residues. Trimming took 6 bases from V and 11 from J; bases not matched to a gene: 10. CDR1 MNHEY and CDR2 SVGAGI come from the germline V gene. The CDR3 region is CASRTDRGAGKLFF. The CDR3 DNA is TGTGCCAGCAGGACCGACAGGGGGGCGGGGAAACTGTTTTTT.

The chain has TRBV15 and TRBJ2-2; 7 positions match TRBD1. CDR1 is LNHNV and CDR2 is YYDKDF in the germline V gene (reference sequence). The CDR3 loop spans 16 amino acids. Trimming cost V 2 bases and J 4 bases; bases outside gene matches: 7. The CDR3: CATSRTTGATTGELFF. The CDR3 nucleotides read TGTGCCACCAGCAGAACTACAGGGGCGACCACCGGGGAGCTGTTTTTT.

V and J are TRBV28 and TRBJ1-2; D not certain. The germline V gene has CDR1 MDHEN and CDR2 SYDVKM. The CDR3 has 12 amino acids. V was cut by 2 bases and J by 1 base, with 2 bases left in between. The CDR3 sequence: CASSLRNYGYTF. DNA of the CDR3: TGTGCCAGCAGTTTACGTAACTATGGCTACACCTTC.

V is TRBV19 and J is TRBJ1-5; 9 bases are shared with TRBD1. The CDR3 spans 15 residues. The V segment lost 7 bases and the J segment 5 bases; nucleotides outside the gene matches: 9. From germline, CDR1 is LNHDA and CDR2 SQIVND (reference sequence). The CDR3 region is CASTATGGTYQPQHF. As DNA, the CDR3 is TGTGCCAGTACCGCGACAGGGGGGACCTATCAGCCCCAGCATTTT.

The chain employs TRBV10-3 and TRBJ2-1; no reliable D call. The V gene's germline CDR1 is ENHRY and CDR2 SYGVKD. The CDR3 length is 14 residues. V dropped 0 bases and J dropped 7 bases, with 10 bases sitting between them. CDR3 sequence reads: CAISESTVFNEQFF. The CDR3 DNA reads TGTGCCATCAGTGAGTCTACAGTCTTTAATGAGCAGTTCTTC.

The chain couples TRBV25-1 to TRBJ1-1; 8 bases fit TRBD1. The V gene's germline CDR1 is MGHDK and CDR2 SYGVNS. With V trimmed by 4 bases and J by 2 bases, 6 bases remained unmatched. The CDR3 has 15 residues. DNA of the CDR3: TGTGCCAGCAGTGGAACGACAGGGGAAAACACTGAAGCTTTCTTT. Translating it yields CASSGTTGENTEAFF.

The chain uses TRBV5-1 and TRBJ2-7; 8 bases map to TRBD1. This CDR3 contains 14 residues. Per germline, CDR1 SGHRS and CDR2 YFSETQ. The V and J ends lost 1 base and 5 bases, in that order; junction bases with no gene match: 5. The CDR3 DNA reads as TGCGCCAGCAGCTTGCCGCAGGGGGCTGACGAGCAGTACTTC. It specifies CASSLPQGADEQYF.

This clone was seen only once. At one of its ends the junction is not consistent with the germline gene, which may arise from a read error. The chain has TRBV25-1 and TRBJ1-1; perhaps TRBD1 as D (6 bases). This CDR3 has 11 amino acids. The germline CDR1 and CDR2 sequences are MGHDK and SYGVNS. CDR3 region: CASSSPGQETF. As DNA, the CDR3 is TGTGCCAGCAGTTCTCCGGGACAAGAGACCTTT.

The chain combines TRBV14 with TRBJ1-1; 7 bases map to TRBD1. V dropped 1 base and J dropped 5; count of bases not matched to a gene: 7. The CDR3 totals 15 residues. The germline V gene encodes CDR1 SGHDN and CDR2 FVKESK. CDR3 bases: TGTGCCAGCAGCCAAGGGGGACAGAGATGGACTGAAGCTTTCTTT. Protein sequence: CASSQGGQRWTEAFF.

The chain links TRBV16 to TRBJ1-6; no firm D call. V lost 4 bases and J 10 bases, leaving 11 bases between the germline ends. Germline V gives CDR1 KGHSY, CDR2 FQNENV. There are 13 residues in the CDR3. The CDR3 bases are TGTGCCAGCAGCCCGACTAGTATATCACCCCTCCACTTT. This encodes CASSPTSISPLHF.

This rearrangement joins TRBV7-9 to TRBJ2-1, with D possibly being TRBD2 (7 bases). V lost 3 bases, J lost 7 bases, and 16 bases lay in between. The CDR3 contains 15 residues. Germline lookup yields CDR1 SEHNR and CDR2 FQNEAQ (reference sequence). CDR3 sequence reads: CASSLSGGPGNEQFF. CDR3 nucleotides: TGTGCCAGCAGCTTGTCCGGGGGGCCCGGGAATGAGCAGTTCTTC.

The chain recombines TRBV4-2 with TRBJ1-4, with TRBD1 matching over 8 bases. Germline V gene data show CDR1 as LGHNA and CDR2 as YNFKEQ. V was pared by 4 bases and J by 11 bases, with 3 bases of the junction left unmatched. The CDR3 has 12 residues. CDR3 sequence (DNA): TGTGCCAGCAGCCTATACAGGGGGAAACTGTTTTTT. This translates into CASSLYRGKLFF.

V is TRBV19 and J is TRBJ2-1; a weak D match, TRBD2 (6 bases). CDR1 LNHDA and CDR2 SQIVND come from the germline V gene (reference sequence). The V end lost 2 bases, the J end lost 5 bases, and 13 bases lay between the germline ends. CDR3 length: 15 residues. CDR3 sequence reads: CASSIRLVLDNEQFF. In DNA form, the CDR3 reads TGTGCCAGTAGTATACGACTAGTCCTGGACAATGAGCAGTTCTTC.

This clone has just a few counts. This rearrangement joins TRBV7-8 to TRBJ1-1; D uncertain. The CDR3 covers 14 residues. In germline, CDR1 is SGHVS, CDR2 FQNEAQ. Trimming left V 2 bases short and J 1 base short, with 8 bases between. The DNA for the CDR3 is TGTGCCAGCAGCTTATTTCGGGGGAACACTGAAGCTTTCTTT. Translated: CASSLFRGNTEAFF.

This sequence joins TRBV3-1 (or the pseudogene TRBV3-2) and TRBJ2-7, with 7 bases that match TRBD2. Germline V gives CDR1 LGHDT, CDR2 YNNKEL (reference sequence). J was trimmed by 2 bases and V by 3 bases; bases with no gene match: 1. The CDR3 is 13 residues long. CDR3 in amino acids: CASSQGLTYEQYF. The CDR3 DNA reads as TGTGCCAGCAGCCAGGGACTAACCTACGAGCAGTACTTC.

This chain joins TRBV28 and TRBJ1-5; D call uncertain. The CDR3 covers 15 residues. From germline, CDR1 is MDHEN and CDR2 SYDVKM. V lost 3 bases and J 6 bases, leaving 15 bases between the germline ends. CDR3 sequence: CASSLRERNVQPQHF. The CDR3 bases are TGTGCCAGCAGTTTGAGGGAGAGGAACGTTCAGCCCCAGCATTTT.

A remark on this clone: Other DNA sequences within the sample encode an identical CDR3. The gene calls are TRBV3-1 (or the pseudogene TRBV3-2) and TRBJ1-1, with D perhaps matching TRBD1 (5 bases). The CDR3 runs to 12 residues. Trimming removed 4 bases from V and 10 bases from J, with 13 bases in between. Per germline, CDR1 LGHDT and CDR2 YNNKEL (reference sequence). The CDR3 DNA sequence: TGTGCCAGCAGCCCCTTGGGGGGGAGAGCTTTCTTT. It translates to CASSPLGGRAFF.

This sequence joins TRBV6-4 and TRBJ1-5, with no clear D. Trimming pared 6 bases from V and 3 bases from J, leaving 9 bases between. Germline V gene sequence: CDR1 MRHNA, CDR2 SNTAGT. CDR3 length: 13 residues. CDR3: CASSPHFNQPQHF. For the CDR3, the DNA is TGTGCCAGCAGCCCCCATTTCAATCAGCCCCAGCATTTT.

This chain connects TRBV6-4 to TRBJ1-1, with 11 bases identical to TRBD1. V shed 3 bases and J 3 bases; nucleotides not matched to a gene: 6. This CDR3 is 16 amino acids long. CDR1 and CDR2 (germline): MRHNA, SNTAGT. The CDR3 loop is CASSDADRGRHTEAFF. DNA for the CDR3: TGTGCCAGCAGTGATGCGGACAGGGGGCGACACACTGAAGCTTTCTTT.

The chain has TRBV7-9 and TRBJ1-4; 7 positions agree with TRBD1. The CDR3 has 14 amino acids. Germline trimming cut 1 base from V and 8 bases from J; bases unmatched to any gene: 4. Germline V gene sequence: CDR1 SEHNR, CDR2 FQNEAQ (reference sequence). CDR3 sequence reads: CASSLVQGQEKLFF. The CDR3 nucleotides read TGTGCCAGCAGCTTAGTACAGGGGCAGGAAAAACTGTTTTTT.

The rearrangement links TRBV24-1 to TRBJ1-3, with D unresolved. Germline V gene sequence: CDR1 KGHDR, CDR2 SFDVKD. V was cut by 12 bases and J by 0 bases, with 5 bases left in between. This CDR3 spans 11 amino acids. The CDR3 protein is CASSSGNTIYF. The CDR3, as DNA: TGTGCCTCCTCCTCTGGAAACACCATATATTTT.

This chain uses TRBV19 with TRBJ2-7; 13 positions agree with TRBD2. The CDR3 loop spans 16 amino acids. J lost 1 base, V lost 8 bases, and 8 bases had no gene match. Germline V gene data show CDR1 as LNHDA and CDR2 as SQIVND (reference sequence). The CDR3 nucleotides read TGTGCCAGTGGGACTAGCGGGACCCTTGGTTCCTACGAGCAGTACTTC. Protein: CASGTSGTLGSYEQYF.

The CDR3 spells CASSVGRTGRSGTEAFF. DNA for the CDR3: TGTGCCAGCAGCGTGGGGCGGACAGGGCGATCCGGAACTGAAGCTTTCTTT. This rearrangement joins TRBV9 to TRBJ1-1; 8 positions agree with TRBD1. The CDR3 contains 17 residues. Germline V gene data show CDR1 as SGDLS and CDR2 as YYNGEE. The V gene end was trimmed by 2 bases and the J gene end by 5 bases; junction bases not matched to a gene: 14.